One sample yielded the 31 T cell receptor beta chains listed below, sequenced in a study of Ad26.COV2.S vaccination and SARS-CoV-2 variants. As for treatment: 15 to 20 received Ad26.COV2.S at low or high dose, single or two shots; 5 received placebo; per-sample allocation not given. Repertoires come from day 63 after the first vaccine or placebo injection. Data came from immunoSEQ multiplex PCR; TCRdb stores just in-frame clones and leaves some out. This sample carries about 440,000 clones, roughly 88% of them seen once, and the ten largest clones take approximately 4.5%. Sequencing used peripheral blood, obtained in a trial of Ad26.COV2.S vaccine versus placebo. The origin of the receptors is a person between 18 and 65 years old who received the Ad26.COV2.S COVID-19 vaccine or a placebo.

This chain joins TRBV19 and TRBJ1-2; 8 nucleotides agree with TRBD1. With V trimmed by 4 bases and J by 5 bases, 9 bases remained unmatched. CDR3 length equals 15 residues. Germline V lookup: CDR1 LNHDA, CDR2 SQIVND (reference sequence). The CDR3 sequence: CASSRTGTGGYGYTF. DNA for the CDR3: TGTGCCAGTAGTAGGACTGGGACAGGTGGATATGGCTACACCTTC.

Comment on this clone: Other DNA sequences from this sample encode an identical CDR3 as well. The chain couples TRBV6-6 to TRBJ1-1; D unresolved. Germline V lookup: CDR1 MNHNY, CDR2 SVGAGI (reference sequence). CDR3 length equals 14 residues. V was cut by 2 bases and J by 1 base, with 8 bases left in between. The CDR3 DNA reads TGTGCCAGCAGTTACAGAGGCGGGAACACTGAAGCTTTCTTT. It translates to CASSYRGGNTEAFF.

The V call is TRBV12-3 or TRBV12-4, the J call TRBJ2-2, with D uncertain. The CDR3 covers 13 residues. The ends were cut back, 4 bases at V and 5 bases at J, with 8 bases in the middle. The CDR3 coding sequence is TGTGCCAGCAGTTCTTGGGATACCGGGGAGCTGTTTTTT. Protein product: CASSSWDTGELFF.

V is TRBV5-1 and J is TRBJ2-2; TRBD2 aligns across 10 bases. The junction had 6 bases not matched to a gene; V was cut back by 3 bases and J by 7 bases. CDR1 SGHRS and CDR2 YFSETQ come from the germline V gene. The CDR3 spans 15 residues. The CDR3 DNA is TGCGCCAGCAGCTCGGGACTAGCGACAGGCGGGGAGCTGTTTTTT. Its protein product is CASSSGLATGGELFF.

The chain joins TRBV5-1 to TRBJ2-3, with D unresolved. This CDR3 spans 13 amino acids. Germline CDR1 is SGHRS and CDR2 is YFSETQ. V was pared by 1 base and J by 4 bases, with 7 bases between. CDR3 residues: CASSLNGPDTQYF. CDR3 bases: TGCGCCAGCAGCTTGAACGGGCCAGATACGCAGTATTTT.

The V gene is TRBV3-1 (or the pseudogene TRBV3-2), the J gene TRBJ2-1, with TRBD2 matching 10 bases. Germline V gene sequence: CDR1 LGHDT, CDR2 YNNKEL (reference sequence). This CDR3 region has 14 residues. V gave up 5 bases and J gave up 7 bases; unmatched junction bases: 5. The CDR3 protein is CASSARTSGNEQFF. The CDR3 bases are TGTGCCAGCAGCGCGCGGACTAGCGGAAATGAGCAGTTCTTC.

The chain recombines TRBV14 with TRBJ1-1; no clear D gene. The CDR3 runs to 11 residues. CDR1 and CDR2 (germline): SGHDN, FVKESK. V lost 1 base and J lost 8, with 5 bases in between. CDR3: CASSQVGEAFF. The CDR3 DNA is TGTGCCAGCAGCCAAGTTGGGGAAGCTTTCTTT.

This sequence joins TRBV15 and TRBJ2-7; TRBD2 matches 8 bases. CDR1 is LNHNV, CDR2 YYDKDF, per germline (reference sequence). The V segment lost 2 bases and the J segment 7 bases; nucleotides outside the gene matches: 7. The CDR3 contains 14 residues. The CDR3 here is CATSRTPRGGEQYF. In nucleotides, the CDR3 is TGTGCCACCAGCAGAACTCCCCGCGGGGGGGAGCAGTACTTC.

This rearrangement joins TRBV28 to TRBJ1-2; 7 positions match TRBD1. Germline CDR1 reads MDHEN; CDR2 reads SYDVKM. The V gene end was trimmed by 11 bases and the J gene end by 0 bases; junction bases not matched to a gene: 3. The CDR3 is 12 residues long. Written as DNA, the CDR3 is TGTGCCTCAGGGGGGTCTAACTATGGCTACACCTTC. Its protein is CASGGSNYGYTF.

J is TRBJ2-6 and V is TRBV2; TRBD1 aligns across 8 bases. V dropped 3 bases and J dropped 1; count of bases not matched to a gene: 2. Germline-derived CDR1 and CDR2 are SNHLY and FYNNEI. This CDR3 comprises 16 residues. CDR3 sequence (DNA): TGTGCCAGCAGTGACAGGGGGCTGTCTGGGGCCAACGTCCTGACTTTC. Protein product: CASSDRGLSGANVLTF.

The rearrangement uses TRBV10-3 and TRBJ1-1; D uncertain. This CDR3 spans 11 amino acids. Trimming shortened V by 2 bases and J by 5 bases, and 3 bases separated the two germline ends. Germline CDR1 and CDR2: ENHRY and SYGVKD. The CDR3 reads CAISEGTEAFF. CDR3 DNA: TGTGCCATCAGTGAGGGGACTGAAGCTTTCTTT.

The chain uses TRBV10-3 and TRBJ2-7; 13 nucleotides agree with TRBD2. V lost 7 bases to trimming and J lost 5 bases; unmatched junction nucleotides: 5. Germline V gene lookup returns CDR1 ENHRY and CDR2 SYGVKD. This CDR3 is 14 amino acids long. The CDR3 here is CAIKTSGRADEQYF. The CDR3 DNA follows: TGTGCCATCAAAACTAGCGGGAGGGCCGACGAGCAGTACTTC.

Turning to this clone: This sample also contains other DNA sequences that code for the same CDR3. V and J are TRBV6-2 or TRBV6-3 and TRBJ2-3; D uncertain. Looked up from germline, CDR1 is MNHEY and CDR2 is SVGEGT. V lost 5 bases, J lost 6 bases, and 6 bases lay in between. The CDR3 is 11 residues long. The CDR3 DNA follows: TGTGCCAGCAGTCGTGAGGATACGCAGTATTTT. Protein sequence: CASSREDTQYF.

The chain links TRBV19 to TRBJ1-6; 7 nucleotides match TRBD1. V gave up 4 bases and J gave up 9 bases; unmatched junction bases: 9. Germline CDR1 reads LNHDA; CDR2 reads SQIVND (reference sequence). This CDR3 is 15 amino acids long. The CDR3 sequence: CASSTGTGVGSPLHF. DNA of the CDR3: TGTGCCAGTAGTACGGGAACAGGGGTTGGTTCACCCCTCCACTTT.

V usage is TRBV7-9 and J usage is TRBJ2-5, with a tentative D call TRBD2 (5 bases). CDR1 is SEHNR, CDR2 FQNEAQ, per germline (reference sequence). V lost 5 bases to trimming and J lost 3 bases, with 13 bases between them. The CDR3 loop spans 14 amino acids. CDR3 in DNA: TGTGCCAGCAGCGCGGGTGACGGAGAAGAGACCCAGTACTTC. Its protein is CASSAGDGEETQYF.

The V gene is TRBV10-3, the J gene TRBJ2-2; 7 positions agree with TRBD1. The CDR3 is 15 residues long. V lost 6 bases, J lost 0 bases, and 4 bases stayed unmatched. Germline V gene sequence: CDR1 ENHRY, CDR2 SYGVKD. The CDR3 DNA reads as TGTGCCATCAGGGCCGGGACAGCGAACACCGGGGAGCTGTTTTTT. It is translated as CAIRAGTANTGELFF.

The rearrangement uses TRBV4-2 and TRBJ1-1, with D unresolved. This CDR3 comprises 14 residues. The V gene lost 1 base and the J gene lost 1 base, with 7 bases spanning the gap. The germline V gene encodes CDR1 LGHNA and CDR2 YNFKEQ. This CDR3 is CASSQVDENTEAFF. In DNA, the CDR3 is TGTGCCAGCAGCCAAGTGGACGAGAACACTGAAGCTTTCTTT.

The chain is built from TRBV7-9 and TRBJ2-3; D possibly corresponds to TRBD2 (6 bases). The CDR3 runs 16 residues. Germline assignment: CDR1 SEHNR and CDR2 FQNEAQ (reference sequence). V was clipped by 2 bases and J by 0 bases, with 12 bases between them. In DNA form, the CDR3 reads TGTGCCAGCAGCTTAAGGCTGGGGACTAGCACAGATACGCAGTATTTT. Its protein product is CASSLRLGTSTDTQYF.

The genes are TRBV11-2 and TRBJ2-1; weak D call: TRBD1 (5 bases). Germline V gene data show CDR1 as SGHAT and CDR2 as FQNNGV. V lost 1 base and J 2 bases, leaving 9 bases between the germline ends. The CDR3 is 15 amino acids. In DNA, the CDR3 is TGTGCCAGCAGCTTAGGTGACAGTACCTACAATGAGCAGTTCTTC. Its translation: CASSLGDSTYNEQFF.

The genes are TRBV5-1 and TRBJ2-3, with 9 positions matching TRBD2. Germline V gene data show CDR1 as SGHRS and CDR2 as YFSETQ. The ends lost 3 bases at V and 3 bases at J; junction bases unmatched: 8. The CDR3 runs to 16 residues. The CDR3 DNA sequence: TGCGCCAGCAGCTCGGCGCGGGAGGGCCAAACAGATACGCAGTATTTT. It specifies CASSSAREGQTDTQYF.

V gene TRBV6-5 combines with J gene TRBJ1-4; D uncertain. Germline loops: CDR1 MNHEY, CDR2 SVGAGI. V was clipped by 6 bases and J by 5 bases, with 7 bases between them. The CDR3 is 12 residues long. Here the CDR3 DNA reads TGTGCCAGCAGGAGGTGGAATGAAAAACTGTTTTTT. Protein sequence: CASRRWNEKLFF.

V and J are TRBV7-2 and TRBJ1-1; D unresolved. The CDR3 extends over 13 amino acids. Trimming removed 5 bases at V and 5 bases at J, with 12 bases between. From germline, CDR1 is SGHTA and CDR2 FQGNSA. The CDR3 protein is CASSRSGRTEAFF. The CDR3 region has the DNA TGTGCCAGCAGCCGCAGTGGTAGGACTGAAGCTTTCTTT.

The rearrangement uses TRBV4-2 and TRBJ2-7; either TRBD1 or TRBD2 may fit D (5 bases each). Trimming took off 3 bases at V and 0 bases at J, with 15 bases between the two ends. The CDR3 has 16 amino acids. The V gene's germline CDR1 is LGHNA and CDR2 YNFKEQ. CDR3 residues: CASSHPGTQSSYEQYF. The CDR3 region has the DNA TGTGCCAGCAGCCATCCCGGGACGCAGAGCTCCTACGAGCAGTACTTC.

The chain recombines TRBV7-8 with TRBJ2-3; weak D call: TRBD2 (5 bases). Germline-derived CDR1 and CDR2 are SGHVS and FQNEAQ. The CDR3 is 16 residues long. Trimming left V 3 bases short and J 3 bases short, with 16 bases between. Here the CDR3 DNA reads TGTGCCAGCAGCTTTCGTGGGCGAGGGAGAACAGATACGCAGTATTTT. It translates to CASSFRGRGRTDTQYF.

The chain recombines TRBV30 with TRBJ2-2; D remains unclear. Germline V gene lookup returns CDR1 GTSNPN and CDR2 SVGIG (reference sequence). The V end was cut by 0 bases, the J end by 4 bases, with 9 bases between. CDR3 length equals 14 residues. CDR3 DNA: TGTGCCTGGAGTGTGCGCAGAGCCACCGGGGAGCTGTTTTTT. Amino acids: CAWSVRRATGELFF.

The J gene is TRBJ1-6, the V gene TRBV28; 10 bases map to TRBD1. With 4 bases clipped from V and 6 bases from J, the junction kept 3 bases outside the gene matches. CDR3 size: 15 residues. Germline CDR1 and CDR2: MDHEN and SYDVKM. The CDR3 DNA follows: TGTGCCAGCAGTTATGGGGACAGGGGTAATTCACCCCTCCACTTT. The encoded protein is CASSYGDRGNSPLHF.

This chain connects TRBV27 to TRBJ1-2; D is unclear. Deletions cut 3 bases from V and 1 base from J, with 6 bases between. The CDR3 consists of 13 residues. Germline V gene lookup returns CDR1 MNHEY and CDR2 SMNVEV (reference sequence). As DNA, the CDR3 is TGTGCCAGCAGTTTTGGAATTAACTATGGCTACACCTTC. This codes for CASSFGINYGYTF.

The rearrangement links TRBV24-1 to TRBJ2-1, with 7 bases matching TRBD1. The length of the CDR3 is 15 residues. V lost 3 bases and J lost 5; bases outside the gene matches: 6. Germline V gene data show CDR1 as KGHDR and CDR2 as SFDVKD. In DNA form, the CDR3 reads TGTGCCACCAGTGATCAAGGACAGGCCGACAATGAGCAGTTCTTC. It encodes CATSDQGQADNEQFF.

The chain uses TRBV27 and TRBJ2-1; no reliable D call. This CDR3 has 15 residues. Germline lookup yields CDR1 MNHEY and CDR2 SMNVEV (reference sequence). V gave up 4 bases and J gave up 4 bases, with 14 bases separating them. CDR3 coding DNA: TGTGCCAGCAGTTCCGGCCAAACTTTTTACAATGAGCAGTTCTTC. Translating gives CASSSGQTFYNEQFF.

The chain couples TRBV7-3 to TRBJ2-1; TRBD2 agrees at 11 bases. Germline-derived CDR1 and CDR2 are SGHTA and FQGTGA. This CDR3 is 17 amino acids long. Trimming took 4 bases from V and 3 from J; bases not matched to a gene: 8. The CDR3 DNA is TGTGCCAGCAGCTCCTTATCCGGGACTAGCGGCTACAATGAGCAGTTCTTC. It translates to CASSSLSGTSGYNEQFF.

The chain joins TRBV7-2 to TRBJ2-1; 10 bases line up with TRBD2. In germline, CDR1 is SGHTA, CDR2 FQGNSA. Trimming at V came to 4 bases and at J to 7 bases, leaving 16 bases not matched to a gene. The CDR3 is 18 amino acids. CDR3 sequence reads: CASSYNQLLAGGWNEQFF. The CDR3 DNA sequence: TGTGCCAGCAGCTATAACCAACTCTTAGCGGGAGGATGGAATGAGCAGTTCTTC.